Listed here are 29 T cell receptor beta chains from one sample, sequenced in a study of cytomegalovirus exposure and HLA in healthy donors. PCR was performed using 60 Vbeta and 13 Jbeta primers. TCRdb's table, derived via immunoSEQ multiplex PCR, lists solely in-frame clones and lacks some. This table holds more than 95,000 clones, over 70% found once. Input material: PBMCs. The receptors here all came from a man aged 35-49 years in good health and CMV-seronegative.

The chain joins TRBV28 to TRBJ1-2, with D perhaps matching TRBD1 (5 bases). Germline CDR1 reads MDHEN; CDR2 reads SYDVKM. The CDR3 loop spans 13 amino acids. V shed 5 bases and J shed 4 bases, with 11 bases lying between them. DNA for the CDR3: TGTGCCAGCAGTGATGACAGCCTCTATGGCTACACCTTC. Amino acids: CASSDDSLYGYTF.

The rearrangement uses TRBV7-2 and TRBJ2-3; D is undetermined. The CDR3 is 12 amino acids. Germline values: CDR1 SGHTA, CDR2 FQGNSA. Trimming stripped 5 bases from V and 7 bases from J, with 10 bases between. Here the CDR3 reads CASSIQKHTQYF. In DNA, the CDR3 is TGTGCCAGCAGCATACAAAAACATACGCAGTATTTT.

This clone was seen only once. J is TRBJ2-1 and V is TRBV27, with a possible D match to TRBD1 (6 bases). The CDR3 sequence is 13 residues long. V was trimmed by 7 bases and J by 7 bases, leaving 14 bases between them. In germline, CDR1 is MNHEY, CDR2 SMNVEV (reference sequence). Here the CDR3 DNA reads TGTGCCAGCATGGGGGCTATTAGGAATGAGCAGTTCTTC. This encodes CASMGAIRNEQFF.

The chain uses TRBV27 and TRBJ1-2; maybe TRBD1 (6 bases). Looked up from germline, CDR1 is MNHEY and CDR2 is SMNVEV (reference sequence). This CDR3 region has 13 residues. V was clipped by 9 bases and J by 1 base, with 12 bases between them. The CDR3 reads CASRQEHNYGYTF. For the CDR3, the DNA is TGTGCCAGTCGACAGGAGCATAACTATGGCTACACCTTC.

The genes are TRBV28 and TRBJ1-5; no clear D gene. Germline V CDR1 and CDR2: MDHEN, SYDVKM. V lost 5 bases, J lost 9 bases, and 20 bases lay in between. This CDR3 comprises 15 residues. This CDR3 is CASSPGVAGNRPQHF. CDR3 coding DNA: TGTGCCAGCAGTCCAGGCGTAGCGGGAAACAGGCCCCAGCATTTT. Full variable domain (rest looked up from reference TRBV28 and TRBJ1-5): DVKVTQSSRYLVKRTGEKVFLECVQDMDHENMFWYRQDPGLGLRLIYFSYDVKMKEKGDIPEGYSVSREKKERFSLILESASTNQTSMYLCASSPGVAGNRPQHFGDGTRLSIL.

The V call is TRBV9, the J call TRBJ1-1, with D unclear. Germline loops: CDR1 SGDLS, CDR2 YYNGEE. The CDR3 covers 13 residues. The ends were cut back, 0 bases at V and 6 bases at J, with 9 bases in the middle. In nucleotides, the CDR3 is TGTGCCAGCAGCGTAGTTGGCGGCTCTGAAGCTTTCTTT. Amino acids: CASSVVGGSEAFF.

The table lists this clone with a count of one. V and J are TRBV18 and TRBJ1-2; D gene unclear. This CDR3 spans 13 amino acids. Germline assignment: CDR1 KGHSH and CDR2 LQKENI. Trimming pared 4 bases from V and 8 bases from J, leaving 14 bases between. Here the CDR3 reads CASSLRNNAGYTF. Here the CDR3 DNA reads TGTGCCAGCTCACTCAGGAATAATGCGGGCTACACCTTC.

The rearrangement links TRBV5-1 to TRBJ2-7, with 13 nucleotides matching TRBD2. This CDR3 region has 14 residues. Germline CDR1 SGHRS, CDR2 YFSETQ. J was trimmed by 8 bases and V by 0 bases; bases with no gene match: 2. CDR3 nucleotides: TGCGCCAGCAGCTTGGTTGGGACTAGCGGGAAGCAGTACTTC. Protein sequence: CASSLVGTSGKQYF.

The rearrangement joins TRBV7-2 to TRBJ2-7; 13 nucleotides align to TRBD2. Germline V gene lookup returns CDR1 SGHTA and CDR2 FQGNSA. The CDR3 runs to 17 residues. Trimming cost V 0 bases and J 0 bases; bases outside gene matches: 2. The CDR3: CASSLAGTSGISYEQYF. The CDR3 DNA reads as TGTGCCAGCAGCTTAGCGGGGACTAGCGGGATCTCCTACGAGCAGTACTTC.

Comment on this clone: An end of the junction differs from the germline gene, which may be a read error. The chain combines TRBV5-6 with TRBJ1-1; D gene uncertain. Germline V gives CDR1 SGHDT, CDR2 YYEEEE. The CDR3 has 12 amino acids. CDR3 residues: CASSFGRTEAFF. The CDR3 DNA follows: TGTGCCAGCAGCTTCGGCCGGACTGAGGCTTTCTTT. Using reference TRBV5-6 and TRBJ1-1 for the parts outside the CDR3, the full variable domain is DAGVTQSPTHLIKTRGQQVTLRCSPKSGHDTVSWYQQALGQGPQFIFQYYEEEERQRGNFPDRFSGHQFPNYSSELNVNALLLGDSALYLCASSFGRTEAFFGQGTRLTVV.

This chain connects TRBV6-1 to TRBJ2-5, with 13 bases aligning to TRBD2. The germline V gene has CDR1 MNHNS and CDR2 SASEGT. Trimming took 7 bases from V and 5 from J; bases not matched to a gene: 7. The CDR3 extends over 15 amino acids. The CDR3, as DNA: TGTGCCAGCAACAGGGGACTAGCGGGGATCGAGACCCAGTACTTC. Its translation is CASNRGLAGIETQYF.

This clone was detected once. V and J are TRBV28 and TRBJ1-2, with D possibly TRBD1 on 6 matching bases. This CDR3 spans 14 amino acids. CDR1 is MDHEN and CDR2 is SYDVKM in the germline V gene. V was pared by 5 bases and J by 5 bases, with 15 bases between. The CDR3 DNA reads as TGTGCCAGCAGTGTACCGGGGGGCCCGTATGGCTACACCTTC. It yields the protein CASSVPGGPYGYTF.

The chain has TRBV5-1 and TRBJ2-7; 7 nucleotides line up with TRBD1. The germline gives CDR1 SGHRS, CDR2 YFSETQ. The CDR3 extends over 15 amino acids. V shed 0 bases and J 4 bases; nucleotides not matched to a gene: 7. The CDR3: CASSLEPGGIYEQYF. CDR3 in DNA: TGCGCCAGCAGCTTGGAACCAGGGGGAATTTACGAGCAGTACTTC.

The rearrangement uses TRBV5-6 and TRBJ2-7, with 8 positions matching TRBD1. The V gene end was trimmed by 7 bases and the J gene end by 4 bases; junction bases not matched to a gene: 10. Germline V gives CDR1 SGHDT, CDR2 YYEEEE. The CDR3 is made up of 14 amino acids. The CDR3 region is CASGYRDRTYEQYF. In DNA form, the CDR3 reads TGTGCCAGCGGGTACCGGGACAGGACATACGAGCAGTACTTC. The full variable domain, rest sourced from reference TRBV5-6 and TRBJ2-7, is DAGVTQSPTHLIKTRGQQVTLRCSPKSGHDTVSWYQQALGQGPQFIFQYYEEEERQRGNFPDRFSGHQFPNYSSELNVNALLLGDSALYLCASGYRDRTYEQYFGPGTRLTVT.

This clone was detected once. CDR3 bases: TGTGCCAGCAGCTTATATACAGCTAGCAATCAGCCCCAGCATTTT. It translates to CASSLYTASNQPQHF. The chain is built from TRBV7-3 and TRBJ1-5; D is unresolved. Per germline, CDR1 SGHTA and CDR2 FQGTGA. V lost 2 bases and J 0 bases, leaving 8 bases between the germline ends. The CDR3 covers 15 residues. Supplemented by reference TRBV7-3 and TRBJ1-5, the full variable domain reads GAGVSQTPSNKVTEKGKYVELRCDPISGHTALYWYRQSLGQGPEFLIYFQGTGAADDSGLPNDRFFAVRPEGSVSTLKIQRTERGDSAVYLCASSLYTASNQPQHFGDGTRLSIL.

The chain is built from TRBV5-1 and TRBJ1-1; the D gene is possibly TRBD1 (6 bases). V was trimmed by 4 bases and J by 0 bases, leaving 10 bases between them. The germline CDR1 and CDR2 sequences are SGHRS and YFSETQ. The CDR3 extends over 14 amino acids. CDR3 region: CASSPGDLNTEAFF. In nucleotides, the CDR3 is TGCGCCAGCAGCCCAGGGGACCTGAACACTGAAGCTTTCTTT.

This chain connects TRBV6-5 to TRBJ2-1; 7 bases map to TRBD1. The CDR3 runs to 14 residues. After removal of 2 bases from V and 3 bases from J, the junction contained 1 base not matched to a gene. CDR1 and CDR2 (germline): MNHEY, SVGAGI. CDR3: CASSYDRVYNEQFF. The DNA of the CDR3 is TGTGCCAGCAGTTACGACAGGGTCTACAATGAGCAGTTCTTC.

As for this clone: Sequence at one end of the junction differs from germline and may be a read error. The chain recombines TRBV7-9 with TRBJ2-3, with TRBD2 as a possible D gene (5 bases). This CDR3 spans 12 amino acids. Germline V lookup: CDR1 SEHNR, CDR2 FQNEAQ (reference sequence). The CDR3, as DNA: TGTTCCAGCAGCTTAGACTACCATACGCAGTATTTT. Translation: CSSSLDYHTQYF.

V is TRBV12-5 and J is TRBJ2-3; D gene uncertain. Trimming pared 4 bases from V and 0 bases from J, leaving 8 bases between. CDR1 LGHNT and CDR2 FRNRAP come from the germline V gene. The CDR3 is made up of 14 amino acids. The CDR3 sequence is CASGWSVSTDTQYF. CDR3 nucleotide sequence: TGTGCTAGTGGTTGGTCAGTGAGCACAGATACGCAGTATTTT.

The V call is TRBV5-1, the J call TRBJ2-3, with a possible D match to TRBD1 (5 bases). This CDR3 spans 14 amino acids. Germline values: CDR1 SGHRS, CDR2 YFSETQ. The V gene lost 6 bases and the J gene lost 5 bases, with 16 bases spanning the gap. The CDR3 DNA sequence: TGCGCCAGCACCTATCAGGGTTCTGAAGATACGCAGTATTTT. Protein sequence: CASTYQGSEDTQYF.

The chain uses TRBV10-3 and TRBJ1-1, with 7 bases fitting TRBD1. J lost 0 bases, V lost 0 bases, and 7 bases had no gene match. From germline, CDR1 is ENHRY and CDR2 SYGVKD. CDR3 length: 17 amino acids. CDR3 protein: CAISESNRGLVNTEAFF. CDR3 in DNA: TGTGCCATCAGTGAGTCCAACAGGGGATTGGTGAACACTGAAGCTTTCTTT.

The chain employs TRBV6-5 and TRBJ1-2, with unresolved D. Trimming left V 1 base short and J 6 bases short, with 9 bases between. This CDR3 has 13 amino acids. Germline V gene lookup returns CDR1 MNHEY and CDR2 SVGAGI. The CDR3 nucleotides are TGTGCCAGCAGTTACTTCCCAGGTCATGGCTACACCTTC. Its translation is CASSYFPGHGYTF.

The V call is TRBV30, the J call TRBJ2-2; no clear D. The CDR3 consists of 12 residues. Germline CDR1 reads GTSNPN; CDR2 reads SVGIG (reference sequence). The V end lost 4 bases, the J end lost 3 bases, and 6 bases lay between the germline ends. The chain's CDR3 is CAWTSYTGELFF. As DNA, the CDR3 is TGTGCCTGGACGAGTTACACCGGGGAGCTGTTTTTT.

The chain uses TRBV4-1 and TRBJ2-1; 8 bases fit TRBD1. V shed 8 bases, J shed 3 bases, and the junction held 9 bases outside the gene matches. Germline assignment: CDR1 MGHRA and CDR2 YSYEKL. This CDR3 is built from 15 residues. CDR3 nucleotides: TGCGCCAGCGCCAAGACGGGGACAGGCTACAATGAGCAGTTCTTC. Its translation is CASAKTGTGYNEQFF.

The chain joins TRBV2 to TRBJ2-3; 7 nucleotides agree with TRBD2. The CDR3 covers 16 residues. CDR1 is SNHLY and CDR2 is FYNNEI in the germline V gene. Losses at the gene ends were 7 bases for V and 0 bases for J; bases not matched to a gene: 10. CDR3 in amino acids: CASITHGGTSTDTQYF. The CDR3, as DNA: TGTGCCAGCATAACCCACGGGGGGACTAGCACAGATACGCAGTATTTT. The complete variable domain, with remaining parts taken from reference TRBV2 and TRBJ2-3, reads EPEVTQTPSHQVTQMGQEVILRCVPISNHLYFYWYRQILGQKVEFLVSFYNNEISEKSEIFDDQFSVERPDGSNFTLKIRSTKLEDSAMYFCASITHGGTSTDTQYFGPGTRLTVL.

The chain is built from TRBV27 and TRBJ2-7; TRBD2 matches 12 bases. Trimming took 3 bases from V and 4 from J; bases not matched to a gene: 4. The V gene's germline CDR1 is MNHEY and CDR2 SMNVEV (reference sequence). There are 15 residues in the CDR3. The CDR3 here is CASSLSGTSGYEQYF. For the CDR3, the DNA is TGTGCCAGCAGTTTGTCCGGGACTAGCGGGTACGAGCAGTACTTC.

The chain has TRBV19 and TRBJ2-6; 7 bases agree with TRBD2. J lost 0 bases, V lost 5 bases, and 7 bases had no gene match. The CDR3 contains 17 residues. In germline, CDR1 is LNHDA, CDR2 SQIVND (reference sequence). This CDR3 is CASSVFGDYSGANVLTF. CDR3 sequence (DNA): TGTGCCAGTAGTGTCTTTGGGGACTACTCTGGGGCCAACGTCCTGACTTTC.

The chain is built from TRBV27 and TRBJ2-7, with D perhaps matching TRBD1 (6 bases). The CDR3 spans 15 residues. Trimming pared 2 bases from V and 0 bases from J, leaving 11 bases between. The germline gives CDR1 MNHEY, CDR2 SMNVEV (reference sequence). This CDR3 is CASSLTGFGSYEQYF. The CDR3 DNA follows: TGTGCCAGCAGTTTAACAGGGTTTGGCTCCTACGAGCAGTACTTC.

About this clone: Distinct nucleotide sequences in the sample also encode this CDR3. V usage is TRBV7-9 and J usage is TRBJ1-3; 8 positions match TRBD1. With 10 bases clipped from V and 4 bases from J, the junction kept 9 bases outside the gene matches. The CDR3 spans 14 residues. Germline loops: CDR1 SEHNR, CDR2 FQNEAQ (reference sequence). The CDR3 region is CATTQGVSGNTIYF. CDR3 nucleotide sequence: TGTGCCACTACACAGGGGGTCTCCGGAAACACCATATATTTT.